These 32 T cell receptor beta chains were all obtained from the same sample, sequenced in a study of spatial heterogeneity in lung cancer. From the 5' RACE reads, TCRdb called clonotypes with MiXCR, one entry per CDR3 protein. The sample contains about 9,800 distinct CDR3 sequences, approximately 50% of which appear only once. Noted time point: sample taken at primary tumor resection. Broader study findings: The study found that expanded intratumoral alpha and beta TCR counts tracked tumor mutation counts.

No antigens are known for them. The sample in question was lung tumor tissue, obtained at surgery. The receptors originated from a female donor with early-stage non-small cell lung cancer.

For this clonotype: Because this beta chain is a stray read in a library intended to capture alpha chains, its abundance should not be given much weight. The genes are TRBV9 and TRBJ2-1; 10 nucleotides agree with TRBD2. CDR3 length: 17 amino acids. Trimming removed 3 bases from V and 4 bases from J; junction bases left unmatched: 10. Germline loops: CDR1 SGDLS, CDR2 YYNGEE. The CDR3 DNA is TGTGCCAGCAGCGCCCCCCCTCTAGCGGGGGAGTACAATGAGCAGTTCTTC. It codes for CASSAPPLAGEYNEQFF.

With respect to this clonotype: Since it is a stray read in a library aimed at alpha chains, this beta chain has a size that is not meaningful. Written as DNA, the CDR3 is TGTGCCAGCACTGGTAGGGAGCGGGGGGCCTTTTTTCATGAAGAGACCCAGTACTTC. It is translated as CASTGRERGAFFHEETQYF. The rearrangement links TRBV6-5 to TRBJ2-5; 9 bases line up with TRBD2. Germline V lookup: CDR1 MNHEY, CDR2 SVGAGI. V shed 7 bases, J shed 3 bases, and the junction held 21 bases outside the gene matches. This CDR3 contains 19 residues.

Concerning this clonotype: This beta chain slipped into a library made for alpha chains as a stray read, so its size is not meaningful. The chain links TRBV12-3 or TRBV12-4 to TRBJ1-1; weak D call: TRBD1 (5 bases). Trimming took off 2 bases at V and 5 bases at J, with 6 bases between the two ends. This CDR3 region has 12 residues. CDR3 in DNA: TGTGCCAGCAGTTTAAGGGGAACTGAAGCTTTCTTT. Translating gives CASSLRGTEAFF.

Notes on this clonotype: This beta chain is a stray read from a library made for alpha chains; its abundance is not meaningful. V and J are TRBV20-1 and TRBJ2-5; 11 nucleotides agree with TRBD2. Trimming at V came to 6 bases and at J to 5 bases, leaving 11 bases not matched to a gene. This CDR3 has 15 amino acids. Germline V gives CDR1 DFQATT, CDR2 SNEGSKA (reference sequence). The CDR3, as DNA: TGCAGTGCCGATACTAGCGGGGGCATTCTGGAGACCCAGTACTTC. It encodes CSADTSGGILETQYF.

This clonotype was counted a few times. This beta chain turned up in a library designed for alpha chains; as an off-target read, its abundance says little. V and J are TRBV19 and TRBJ1-5; 8 positions agree with TRBD1. Unmatched junction bases numbered 10, after V lost 4 bases and J lost 2 bases. Germline V lookup: CDR1 LNHDA, CDR2 SQIVND (reference sequence). The CDR3 length is 17 residues. The CDR3 here is CASSRIMRQGRNQPQHF. Written as DNA, the CDR3 is TGTGCCAGTAGTAGGATAATGAGACAGGGGCGCAATCAGCCCCAGCATTTT.

The sample holds a few counts of this clonotype. This beta chain was picked up by a library intended for alpha chains and is off target, so its count carries little meaning. The chain couples TRBV6-5 to TRBJ2-2, with D perhaps TRBD1 or TRBD2 (5 bases each). CDR1 MNHEY and CDR2 SVGAGI come from the germline V gene. The length of the CDR3 is 15 residues. V lost 6 bases to trimming and J lost 2 bases, with 13 bases between them. CDR3 sequence (DNA): TGTGCCAGCAGCCAACGGGACCCAAACACCGGGGAGCTGTTTTTT. Translated, it gives CASSQRDPNTGELFF.

Remarks on this clonotype: Within a library made for alpha chains, this beta chain is off target, and its count is uninformative. The genes are TRBV2 and TRBJ2-6; no firm D call. CDR1 is SNHLY, CDR2 FYNNEI, per germline. V was trimmed by 5 bases and J by 4 bases, leaving 6 bases between them. The CDR3 covers 13 residues. CDR3 sequence: CASSLVGANVLTF. CDR3 sequence (DNA): TGTGCCAGCAGTTTAGTGGGGGCCAACGTCCTGACTTTC.

With respect to this clonotype: This beta chain came through as a stray read in a library set up for alpha chains, and its size says little. The V and J genes are TRBV4-2 and TRBJ2-7; 7 positions match TRBD1. This CDR3 spans 15 amino acids. Germline V gene data show CDR1 as LGHNA and CDR2 as YNFKEQ. After removal of 1 base from V and 4 bases from J, the junction contained 7 bases not matched to a gene. CDR3 nucleotides: TGTGCCAGCAGCCAAGGGCGACAGGGTGGATACGAGCAGTACTTC. This gives the protein CASSQGRQGGYEQYF.

With respect to this clonotype: The library was designed around alpha chains, so this beta chain is a stray read whose abundance carries little weight. V is TRBV29-1 and J is TRBJ2-2; D gene ambiguous. Trimming stripped 5 bases from V and 6 bases from J, with 16 bases between. The CDR3 is made up of 14 amino acids. CDR1 is SQVTM, CDR2 ANQGSEA, per germline. The DNA for the CDR3 is TGCAGCGTTCTCTGGGGAATCGGAGCCGGGGAGCTGTTTTTT. Protein sequence: CSVLWGIGAGELFF.

With respect to this clonotype: The library was designed around alpha chains, so this beta chain is a stray read whose abundance carries little weight. The chain uses TRBV6-6 and TRBJ1-1; D is unresolved. Germline V gives CDR1 MNHNY, CDR2 SVGAGI (reference sequence). CDR3 length equals 12 residues. V gave up 1 base and J gave up 3 bases, with 3 bases separating them. CDR3 nucleotides: TGTGCCAGCAGTTACTGGGACACTGAAGCTTTCTTT. Amino acids: CASSYWDTEAFF.

A note on this clonotype: This beta chain turned up in a library designed for alpha chains; as an off-target read, its abundance says little. This chain uses TRBV12-3 or TRBV12-4 with TRBJ1-5; TRBD1 matches at 10 bases. This CDR3 has 18 residues. J was trimmed by 0 bases and V by 6 bases; bases with no gene match: 11. CDR3 coding DNA: TGTGCCAGCAGCCCGAGTCGGACAGGGGGTTATAGCAATCAGCCCCAGCATTTT. It codes for CASSPSRTGGYSNQPQHF.

With regard to this clonotype: A library prepared for alpha chains yielded this beta chain as an off-target read; its size is of little meaning. V and J are TRBV19 and TRBJ2-3, with 7 bases fitting TRBD2. There are 13 residues in the CDR3. Germline V lookup: CDR1 LNHDA, CDR2 SQIVND (reference sequence). The V gene end was trimmed by 3 bases and the J gene end by 5 bases; junction bases not matched to a gene: 2. CDR3 DNA: TGTGCCAGTAGTATTTGGACTAGAGATACGCAGTATTTT. Its protein is CASSIWTRDTQYF.

With regard to this clonotype: This beta chain was picked up by a library intended for alpha chains and is off target, so its count carries little meaning. CDR3 sequence: CASSLLGGSNEQFF. In DNA, the CDR3 is TGTGCCAGCAGTTTGCTGGGAGGAAGCAATGAGCAGTTCTTC. This chain uses TRBV12-3 or TRBV12-4 with TRBJ2-1; maybe TRBD2 (6 bases). The CDR3 totals 14 residues. The V and J ends lost 3 bases and 6 bases respectively, with 12 bases between them.

Regarding this clonotype: The size of this beta chain means little, since it is a stray read in a library made for alpha chains. The chain is built from TRBV28 and TRBJ2-5, with 9 positions matching TRBD2. J lost 0 bases, V lost 5 bases, and 4 bases had no gene match. The CDR3 consists of 15 residues. Germline assignment: CDR1 MDHEN and CDR2 SYDVKM. This CDR3 is CASSALAGNQETQYF. The CDR3 DNA sequence: TGTGCCAGCAGTGCTCTAGCGGGGAACCAAGAGACCCAGTACTTC.

Worth noting for this clonotype: The library was designed around alpha chains, so this beta chain is a stray read whose abundance carries little weight. The rearrangement links TRBV29-1 to TRBJ2-4; a weak D match, TRBD2 (6 bases). The length of the CDR3 is 13 residues. Germline V CDR1 and CDR2: SQVTM, ANQGSEA. V was shortened by 6 bases and J by 1 base, with 10 bases between the two germline ends. For the CDR3, the DNA is TGCAGCGTCAAGGAGGGGGCCAAAAACATTCAGTACTTC. Its translation is CSVKEGAKNIQYF. The variable domain in full, completed from reference TRBV29-1 and TRBJ2-4, reads SAVISQKPSRDICQRGTSLTIQCQVDSQVTMMFWYRQQPGQSLTLIATANQGSEATYESGFVIDKFPISRPNLTFSTLTVSNMSPEDSSIYLCSVKEGAKNIQYFGAGTRLSVL.

A word on this clonotype: This beta chain is an off-target read within a library intended for alpha chains, so its frequency means little. The J gene is TRBJ1-5, the V gene TRBV19; D is possibly TRBD1 (5 bases). Per the germline V gene, CDR1 is LNHDA and CDR2 is SQIVND (reference sequence). Trimming stripped 3 bases from V and 1 base from J, with 13 bases between. CDR3 length: 16 residues. CDR3 in amino acids: CASSMPDRASNQPQHF. CDR3 DNA sequence: TGTGCCAGTAGTATGCCCGACAGAGCGAGCAATCAGCCCCAGCATTTT.

A note on this clonotype: Being off target in a library aimed at alpha chains, this beta chain has a size of little meaning. The chain recombines TRBV7-2 with TRBJ2-2, with D possibly called TRBD1 or TRBD2 (5 bases each). The germline V and J ends were trimmed by 5 bases and 7 bases, with 17 bases remaining between them. CDR3 length: 15 amino acids. From germline, CDR1 is SGHTA and CDR2 FQGNSA. In DNA, the CDR3 is TGTGCCAGCAGCACCCAACGAGGGGTGGGCGGGGAGCTGTTTTTT. This sequence encodes CASSTQRGVGGELFF.

Worth noting for this clonotype: Since the library was made to target alpha chains, this beta chain is a stray read and its abundance is not meaningful. The rearrangement joins TRBV29-1 to TRBJ2-1; 9 positions agree with TRBD2. CDR1 and CDR2 from the germline V gene are SQVTM and ANQGSEA. V shed 0 bases and J 7 bases; nucleotides not matched to a gene: 7. This CDR3 is built from 15 residues. The CDR3 coding sequence is TGCAGCGTTGAAGAGATAGCGGGAGCGGGGAATGAGCAGTTCTTC. Protein sequence: CSVEEIAGAGNEQFF.

As regards this clonotype: Since the library was made to target alpha chains, this beta chain is a stray read and its abundance is not meaningful. The chain has TRBV2 and TRBJ1-2; D is perhaps TRBD1 (6 bases). V dropped 6 bases and J dropped 3 bases, with 14 bases sitting between them. This CDR3 is 14 amino acids long. From germline, CDR1 is SNHLY and CDR2 FYNNEI. CDR3 coding DNA: TGTGCCAGCAGAAGGGACACAGGTTACTATGGCTACACCTTC. Translated, it gives CASRRDTGYYGYTF.

For this clonotype: This beta chain represents an off-target read in a library built for alpha chains; its size is of limited meaning. This rearrangement joins TRBV6-2 or TRBV6-3 to TRBJ1-2; D is unclear. The V gene lost 9 bases and the J gene lost 2 bases, with 10 bases spanning the gap. Germline values: CDR1 MNHEY, CDR2 SVGEGT. This CDR3 is built from 12 residues. The CDR3 region has the DNA TGTGCCAGTCGGGTCAGCAACTATGGCTACACCTTC. Translation: CASRVSNYGYTF.

About this clonotype: With the library built for alpha chains, this beta chain is off target and its frequency is not meaningful. The rearrangement links TRBV7-9 to TRBJ1-2, with a weak D call TRBD1 (5 bases). The CDR3 has 15 residues. Deletions cut 1 base from V and 0 bases from J, with 9 bases between. Germline assignment: CDR1 SEHNR and CDR2 FQNEAQ (reference sequence). The CDR3 sequence is CASSLGTNTNYGYTF. The CDR3, as DNA: TGTGCCAGCAGCTTAGGGACAAATACTAACTATGGCTACACCTTC.

As concerns this clonotype: This beta chain is a stray read from a library made for alpha chains; its abundance is not meaningful. DNA for the CDR3: TGCAGTGCTCTGACAGAAAGCTATGGCTACACCTTC. Protein product: CSALTESYGYTF. The rearrangement joins TRBV20-1 to TRBJ1-2; D perhaps matches TRBD1 (5 bases). The CDR3 spans 12 residues. Germline V gene data show CDR1 as DFQATT and CDR2 as SNEGSKA (reference sequence). V gave up 5 bases and J gave up 4 bases, with 11 bases separating them.

There are a few counts of this clonotype. The library was designed around alpha chains, so this beta chain is a stray read whose abundance carries little weight. The chain combines TRBV28 with TRBJ2-2; D is tentatively TRBD1 or TRBD2 (5 bases each). Trimming stripped 7 bases from V and 3 bases from J, with 15 bases between. The CDR3 is made up of 15 amino acids. CDR1 MDHEN and CDR2 SYDVKM come from the germline V gene. CDR3 DNA: TGTGCCAGCAAATTAACCGGGGCGTACACCGGGGAGCTGTTTTTT. Translation: CASKLTGAYTGELFF.

Notes on this clonotype: This beta chain came through as a stray read in a library set up for alpha chains, and its size says little. The V and J genes are TRBV20-1 and TRBJ2-5; D tentatively fits TRBD1 or TRBD2 (5 bases each). Germline V gene lookup returns CDR1 DFQATT and CDR2 SNEGSKA (reference sequence). Trimming removed 6 bases from V and 2 bases from J, with 13 bases in between. This CDR3 has 13 residues. DNA for the CDR3: TGCAGTGCACTCGGGACGGTGCAAGAGACCCAGTACTTC. Its translation: CSALGTVQETQYF.

About this clonotype itself: This beta chain turned up in a library designed for alpha chains; as an off-target read, its abundance says little. The chain uses TRBV12-3 or TRBV12-4 and TRBJ2-6; D unclear. V was pared by 9 bases and J by 1 base, with 19 bases between. The CDR3 runs 17 residues. This CDR3 is CASQPGLGGSGANVLTF. CDR3 bases: TGTGCCAGTCAACCGGGCCTAGGCGGTTCTGGGGCCAACGTCCTGACTTTC.

On this clonotype: This beta chain appears as a stray read in a library generated for alpha chains; its size is not informative. The chain employs TRBV5-4 and TRBJ2-5, with 12 positions matching TRBD2. The V segment lost 2 bases and the J segment 7 bases; nucleotides outside the gene matches: 6. The CDR3 spans 15 residues. The germline gives CDR1 SGHNT, CDR2 YYREEE (reference sequence). CDR3 coding DNA: TGTGCCAGCAGCTTTGCTAGCGGGGGGGCCGGGACCCAGTACTTC. This sequence encodes CASSFASGGAGTQYF. The full variable domain, in which reference TRBV5-4 and TRBJ2-5 provide the parts outside the CDR3, is ETGVTQSPTHLIKTRGQQVTLRCSSQSGHNTVSWYQQALGQGPQFIFQYYREEENGRGNFPPRFSGLQFPNYSSELNVNALELDDSALYLCASSFASGGAGTQYFGPGTRLLVL.

This clonotype turned up a few times. A library made for alpha chains picked up this beta chain off target, so its size means little. The chain employs TRBV18 and TRBJ1-1; 8 positions match TRBD1. The CDR3 loop spans 16 amino acids. V lost 0 bases to trimming and J lost 4 bases; unmatched junction nucleotides: 7. The germline CDR1 and CDR2 sequences are KGHSH and LQKENI. The CDR3 DNA sequence: TGTGCCAGCTCACCACCCCTGACAGGGGCTGTCACTGAAGCTTTCTTT. Amino acid sequence: CASSPPLTGAVTEAFF. Full variable domain (outside the CDR3, taken from reference TRBV18 and TRBJ1-1): NAGVMQNPRHLVRRRGQEARLRCSPMKGHSHVYWYRQLPEEGLKFMVYLQKENIIDESGMPKERFSAEFPKEGPSILRIQQVVRGDSAAYFCASSPPLTGAVTEAFFGQGTRLTVV.

Worth noting for this clonotype: This beta chain appears as a stray read in a library generated for alpha chains; its size is not informative. V is TRBV7-3 and J is TRBJ2-2; tentatively, D is TRBD1 or TRBD2 (5 bases each). The CDR3 has 17 residues. The V gene lost 3 bases and the J gene lost 0 bases, with 14 bases spanning the gap. Germline CDR1 SGHTA, CDR2 FQGTGA. The CDR3 reads CASSFRGTNANTGELFF. The DNA of the CDR3 is TGTGCCAGCAGCTTCCGTGGGACGAACGCGAACACCGGGGAGCTGTTTTTT.

As to this clonotype: Since it is a stray read in a library aimed at alpha chains, this beta chain has a size that is not meaningful. The J gene is TRBJ2-7, the V gene TRBV6-5; D is possibly TRBD1 (5 bases). Between the trimmed V and J ends, which lost 0 bases and 2 bases, there was a span of 11 bases. This CDR3 contains 15 residues. CDR1 is MNHEY, CDR2 SVGAGI, per germline. The CDR3 DNA reads as TGTGCCAGCAGTTACTCGTCAGGGCGGCCCTACGAGCAGTACTTC. It is translated as CASSYSSGRPYEQYF.

Note on this clonotype: The library was built for alpha chains, so this beta chain is an off-target read and its size means little. The chain recombines TRBV7-2 with TRBJ2-3; no firm D call. This CDR3 spans 11 amino acids. The germline V gene encodes CDR1 SGHTA and CDR2 FQGNSA. Trimming left V 3 bases short and J 2 bases short, with 0 bases between. The CDR3 region is CASSFTDTQYF. The CDR3 region has the DNA TGTGCCAGCAGCTTCACAGATACGCAGTATTTT.

A word on this clonotype: Little can be read into the size of this beta chain, an off-target read in a library designed for alpha chains. The rearrangement links TRBV12-3 or TRBV12-4 to TRBJ1-1, with a weak D call TRBD1 (5 bases). This CDR3 has 15 residues. V was clipped by 7 bases and J by 4 bases, with 19 bases between them. Here the CDR3 DNA reads TGTGCCAGCACGTCCACAGGCTTAGGGAGCACTGAAGCTTTCTTT. This codes for CASTSTGLGSTEAFF.

Of note for this clonotype: This beta chain is off target for a library built for alpha chains, so its abundance means little. The chain has TRBV20-1 and TRBJ2-1, with TRBD2 matching over 13 bases. Per the germline V gene, CDR1 is DFQATT and CDR2 is SNEGSKA (reference sequence). V dropped 8 bases and J dropped 7; count of bases not matched to a gene: 8. The CDR3 is made up of 14 amino acids. The CDR3 sequence is CSTTGLAGTNEQFF. The DNA of the CDR3 is TGCAGTACGACGGGACTAGCGGGAACTAATGAGCAGTTCTTC.